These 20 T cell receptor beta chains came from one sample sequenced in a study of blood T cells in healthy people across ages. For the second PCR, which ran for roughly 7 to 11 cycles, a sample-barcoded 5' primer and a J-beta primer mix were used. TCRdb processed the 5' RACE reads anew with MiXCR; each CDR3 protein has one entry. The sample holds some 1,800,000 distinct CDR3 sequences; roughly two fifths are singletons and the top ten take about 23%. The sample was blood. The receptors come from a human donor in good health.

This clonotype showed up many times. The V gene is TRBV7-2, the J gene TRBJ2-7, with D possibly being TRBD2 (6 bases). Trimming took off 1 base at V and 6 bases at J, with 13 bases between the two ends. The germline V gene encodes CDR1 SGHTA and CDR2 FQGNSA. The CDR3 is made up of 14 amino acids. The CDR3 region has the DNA TGTGCCAGCAGCTTAGTCGGACGGGGGAGCGAGCAGTACTTC. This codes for CASSLVGRGSEQYF.

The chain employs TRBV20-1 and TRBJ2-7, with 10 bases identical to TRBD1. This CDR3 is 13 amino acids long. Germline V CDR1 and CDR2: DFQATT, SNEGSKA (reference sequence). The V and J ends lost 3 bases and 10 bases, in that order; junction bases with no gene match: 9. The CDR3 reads CSASDRGQEAQYF. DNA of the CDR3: TGCAGTGCTAGTGACAGGGGGCAAGAGGCCCAGTACTTC.

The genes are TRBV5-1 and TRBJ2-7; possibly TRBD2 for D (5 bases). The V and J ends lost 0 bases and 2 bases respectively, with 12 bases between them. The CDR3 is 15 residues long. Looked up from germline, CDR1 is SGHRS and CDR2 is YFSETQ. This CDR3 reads CASSLAGNHPYEQYF. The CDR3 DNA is TGCGCCAGCAGCTTGGCGGGGAATCATCCCTACGAGCAGTACTTC.

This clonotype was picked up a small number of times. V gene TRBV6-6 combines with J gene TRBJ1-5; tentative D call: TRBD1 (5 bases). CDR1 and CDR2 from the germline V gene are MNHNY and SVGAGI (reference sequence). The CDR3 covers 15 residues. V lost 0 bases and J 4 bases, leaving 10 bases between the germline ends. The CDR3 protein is CASSYSRTGNQPQHF. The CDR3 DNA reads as TGTGCCAGCAGTTACTCGCGAACAGGAAATCAGCCCCAGCATTTT.

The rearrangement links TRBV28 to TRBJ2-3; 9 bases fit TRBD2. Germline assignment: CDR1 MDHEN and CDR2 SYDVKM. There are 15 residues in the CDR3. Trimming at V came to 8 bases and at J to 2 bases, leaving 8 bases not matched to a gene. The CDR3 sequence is CASSSPSGDTDTQYF. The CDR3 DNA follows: TGTGCCAGCTCAAGCCCTAGCGGGGACACAGATACGCAGTATTTT.

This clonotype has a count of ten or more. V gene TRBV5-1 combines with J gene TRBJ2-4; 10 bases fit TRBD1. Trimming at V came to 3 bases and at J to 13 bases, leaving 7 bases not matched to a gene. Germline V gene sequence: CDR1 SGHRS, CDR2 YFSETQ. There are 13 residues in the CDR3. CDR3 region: CASSWTGGGEQYF. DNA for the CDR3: TGCGCCAGCAGCTGGACAGGGGGAGGGGAGCAGTACTTC.

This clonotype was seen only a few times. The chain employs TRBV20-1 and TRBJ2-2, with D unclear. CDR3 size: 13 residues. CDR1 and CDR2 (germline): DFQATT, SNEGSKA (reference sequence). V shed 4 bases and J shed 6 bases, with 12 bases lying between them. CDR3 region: CSAKGFDAGELFF. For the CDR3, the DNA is TGCAGTGCTAAAGGGTTTGATGCCGGGGAGCTGTTTTTT.

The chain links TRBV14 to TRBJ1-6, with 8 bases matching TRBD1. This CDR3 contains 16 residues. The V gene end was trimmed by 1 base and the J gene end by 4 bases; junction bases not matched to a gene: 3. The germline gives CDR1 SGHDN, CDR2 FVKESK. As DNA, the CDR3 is TGTGCCAGCAGCCAAGTGGGGACAGGTTATAATTCACCCCTCCACTTT. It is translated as CASSQVGTGYNSPLHF. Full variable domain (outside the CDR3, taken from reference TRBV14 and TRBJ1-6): EAGVTQFPSHSVIEKGQTVTLRCDPISGHDNLYWYRRVMGKEIKFLLHFVKESKQDESGMPNNRFLAERTGGTYSTLKVQPAELEDSGVYFCASSQVGTGYNSPLHFGNGTRLTVT.

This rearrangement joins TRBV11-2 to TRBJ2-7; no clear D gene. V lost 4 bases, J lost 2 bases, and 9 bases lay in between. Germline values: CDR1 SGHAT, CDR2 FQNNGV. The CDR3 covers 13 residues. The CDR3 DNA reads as TGTGCCAGCAGCTACGACTGGACCTACGAGCAGTACTTC. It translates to CASSYDWTYEQYF.

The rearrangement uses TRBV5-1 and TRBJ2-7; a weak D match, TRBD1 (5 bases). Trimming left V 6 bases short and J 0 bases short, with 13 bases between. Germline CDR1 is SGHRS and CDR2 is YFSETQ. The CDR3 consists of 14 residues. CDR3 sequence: CASTTDKNSYEQYF. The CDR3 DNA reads TGCGCCAGCACCACGGACAAGAACTCCTACGAGCAGTACTTC.

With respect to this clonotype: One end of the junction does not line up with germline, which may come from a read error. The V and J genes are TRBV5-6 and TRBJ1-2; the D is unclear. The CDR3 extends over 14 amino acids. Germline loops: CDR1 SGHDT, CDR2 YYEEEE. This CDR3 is CASRLGVGGHGYTF. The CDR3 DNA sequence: TGTGCCAGCAGGTTGGGCGTGGGTGGCCATGGCTACACCTTC.

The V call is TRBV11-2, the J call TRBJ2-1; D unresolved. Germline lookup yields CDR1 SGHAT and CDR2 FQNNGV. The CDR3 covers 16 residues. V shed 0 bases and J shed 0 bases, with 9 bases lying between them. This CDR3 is CASSLDFGSSYNEQFF. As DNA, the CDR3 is TGTGCCAGCAGCTTAGATTTCGGCAGCTCCTACAATGAGCAGTTCTTC. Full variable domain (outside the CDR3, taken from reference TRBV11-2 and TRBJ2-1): EAGVAQSPRYKIIEKRQSVAFWCNPISGHATLYWYQQILGQGPKLLIQFQNNGVVDDSQLPKDRFSAERLKGVDSTLKIQPAKLEDSAVYLCASSLDFGSSYNEQFFGPGTRLTVL.

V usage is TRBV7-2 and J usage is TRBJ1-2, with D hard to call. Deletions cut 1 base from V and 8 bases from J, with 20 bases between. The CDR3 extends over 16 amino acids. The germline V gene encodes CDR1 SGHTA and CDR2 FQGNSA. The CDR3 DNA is TGTGCCAGCAGCTTAGTCAGCCTTTCCGGTTTGGGGGGCTACACCTTC. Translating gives CASSLVSLSGLGGYTF.

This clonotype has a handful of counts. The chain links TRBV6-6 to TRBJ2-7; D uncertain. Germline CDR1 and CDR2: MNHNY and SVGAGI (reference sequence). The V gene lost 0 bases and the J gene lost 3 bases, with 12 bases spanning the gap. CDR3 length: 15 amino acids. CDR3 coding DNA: TGTGCCAGCAGTTACTCAGAGGTATGGGGCTACGAGCAGTACTTC. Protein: CASSYSEVWGYEQYF.

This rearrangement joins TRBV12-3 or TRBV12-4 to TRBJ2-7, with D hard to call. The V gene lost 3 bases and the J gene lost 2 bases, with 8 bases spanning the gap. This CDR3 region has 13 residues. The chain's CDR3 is CASSFQQPYEQYF. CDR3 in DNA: TGTGCCAGCAGTTTCCAACAGCCCTACGAGCAGTACTTC.

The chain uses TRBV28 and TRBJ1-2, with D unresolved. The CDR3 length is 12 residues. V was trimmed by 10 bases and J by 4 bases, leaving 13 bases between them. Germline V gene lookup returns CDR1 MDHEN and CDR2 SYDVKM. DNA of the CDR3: TGTGCCACTAGGACGGTTATCTATGGCTACACCTTC. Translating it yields CATRTVIYGYTF.

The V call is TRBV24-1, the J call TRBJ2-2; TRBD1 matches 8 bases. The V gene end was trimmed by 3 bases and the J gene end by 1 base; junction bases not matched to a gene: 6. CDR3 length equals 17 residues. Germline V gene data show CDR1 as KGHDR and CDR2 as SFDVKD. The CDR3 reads CATSDVPGTGNTGELFF. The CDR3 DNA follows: TGTGCCACCAGTGATGTGCCCGGGACAGGGAACACCGGGGAGCTGTTTTTT.

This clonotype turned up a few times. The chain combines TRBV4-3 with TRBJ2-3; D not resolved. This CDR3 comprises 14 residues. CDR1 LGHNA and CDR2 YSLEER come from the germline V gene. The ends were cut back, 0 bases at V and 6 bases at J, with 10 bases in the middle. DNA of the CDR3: TGCGCCAGCAGCCAAGATGTGGGTAGGGATACGCAGTATTTT. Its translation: CASSQDVGRDTQYF.

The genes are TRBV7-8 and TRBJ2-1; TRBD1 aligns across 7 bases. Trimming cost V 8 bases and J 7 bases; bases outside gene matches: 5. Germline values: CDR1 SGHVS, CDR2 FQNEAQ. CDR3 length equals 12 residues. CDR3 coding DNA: TGTGCCAGCCACAGGGGTGGAAATGAGCAGTTCTTC. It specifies CASHRGGNEQFF. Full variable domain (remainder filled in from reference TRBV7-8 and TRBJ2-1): GAGVSQSPRYKVAKRGQDVALRCDPISGHVSLFWYQQALGQGPEFLTYFQNEAQLDKSGLPSDRFFAERPEGSVSTLKIQRTQQEDSAVYLCASHRGGNEQFFGPGTRLTVL.

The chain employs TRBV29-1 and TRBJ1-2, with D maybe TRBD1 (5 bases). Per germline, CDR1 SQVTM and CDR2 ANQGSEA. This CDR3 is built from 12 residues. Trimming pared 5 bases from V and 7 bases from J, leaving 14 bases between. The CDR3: CSVNTGDGGYTF. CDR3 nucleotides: TGCAGCGTTAATACAGGAGATGGTGGCTACACCTTC.